The rows below give T cell receptor beta chains drawn from one sample of a study of shared clonotypes between healthy human individuals. Measured with immunoSEQ multiplex PCR; TCRdb has only the in-frame clones, and not every one. The sample yields some 1 million clones, approximately 76% seen once. Sequencing was done on a sample of memory CD4+ T cells sorted from blood. The receptors were gathered from a man younger than 30 in good health. Both conserved end residues are trimmed from each CDR3. Each record gives: V gene, CDR3 protein.

>TRBV11-1
ASSVRTEAF
>TRBV6-6
ASSSTAGAYNEQF
>TRBV7-7
ASSFRFSSHEQF
>TRBV11-3
ASLPGRNYEQY
>TRBV27
ASSLGTGAFSPLH
>TRBV18
ASSRESGEKLF
>TRBV29-1
SVEAGISNEQF
>TRBV16
ASSQSGDPRSSEQY
>TRBV5-1
ASSHQAFNEKLF
>TRBV25-1
ASSHTSYEQY
>TRBV2
ASSHRNSGNSYNEQF
>TRBV20-1
SARDMREAF
>TRBV2
ASSGLAYNEQF
>TRBV5-6
ASSPQGLEETQY
>TRBV11-2
ASSSRAAVAGELF
>TRBV28
ASSAPQGNTEAF
>TRBV5-1
ASSPDWGGEQF
>TRBV5-1
ASSLRQGAGNEQF
>TRBV6-5
ASHRGSGGLETQY
>TRBV5-4
ASSSAGAMNTEAF